This TCR beta chain was captured by sequencing in a study of T cell clonotyping in hematopoietic cell transplantation. Data came from immunoSEQ multiplex PCR; TCRdb stores just in-frame clones and leaves some out. The sample carries 16,000 or so clones, around 93% recorded once. CDR1 is KGHSH and CDR2 is LQKENI in the germline V gene. The length of the CDR3 is 16 residues. J was trimmed by 2 bases and V by 3 bases; bases with no gene match: 9. Sample time point: recipient sample about 28 days before transplant, after cytoreduction. The sample consisted of peripheral blood mononuclear cells, taken before stem cell transplant. The receptor was isolated from a man between 18 and 35 years old with biphenotypic leukemia. Some clones in this sample may be carry-over from other donors' samples. The chain employs TRBV18 and TRBJ2-7; TRBD1 matches 8 bases. The chain's CDR3 is CASSPRSGTGAYEQYF. CDR3 DNA: TGTGCCAGCTCACCCCGTTCCGGGACAGGAGCCTACGAGCAGTACTTC.